Listed here is a single T cell receptor beta chain. The antigen is undetermined. The data originate from a study of cytomegalovirus exposure and HLA in healthy donors. Study-level points and caveats: Sequencing had likely introduced a cluster of highly shared sequence variants as an artifact.

The PCR ran on 60 Vbeta and 13 Jbeta primers. Some clones are missing from TCRdb's copy, which holds only in-frame ones; the method was immunoSEQ multiplex PCR. Recorded for this sample: about 87,000 clones. This sequence was found in a man aged 45-65 years in good health and CMV-seropositive. What was sequenced was PBMCs.

CDR3 residues: CASSETTGQDFYEQYF. CDR3 nucleotides: TGTGCCAGCAGTGAAACGACGGGACAGGACTTCTACGAGCAGTACTTC. The J gene is TRBJ2-7, the V gene TRBV28; 8 bases are shared with TRBD1. Germline V lookup: CDR1 MDHEN, CDR2 SYDVKM. The CDR3 length is 16 residues. The V segment lost 5 bases and the J segment 3 bases; nucleotides outside the gene matches: 12.